Sequencing of this T cell receptor (beta chain) was carried out in a study of early T cells in non-severe SARS-CoV-2 infection. Study background: The input, bulk RNA from unsorted whole blood, was sequenced, and chains were unpaired. Whole-study findings and limits: The VDJdb matching leaned toward anti-spike CD8 responses and overlooked private and CD4 specificities.

CDR1 and CDR2 (germline): MNHEY, SMNVEV (reference sequence). V shed 8 bases, J shed 4 bases, and the junction held 10 bases outside the gene matches. The CDR3 covers 15 residues. In regard to this clonotype: Its cognate antigen is unknown.

cDNA molecules, individually, were tagged with unique molecular identifiers. Each CDR3 protein is one row after TCRdb ran MiXCR on the 5' RACE reads. The data show approximately 39,000 distinct CDR3 sequences, around 7% seen once. The chain is built from TRBV27 and TRBJ2-4, with 8 bases fitting TRBD2. This clonotype was sampled from an adult who was a healthcare worker with PCR-confirmed SARS-CoV-2 infection or an uninfected control (not recorded which). This specimen was whole blood, taken at baseline. CDR3 loop: CASSGGSAGKNIQYF. The CDR3 DNA sequence: TGTGCCAGCTCGGGGGGGTCGGCAGGGAAAAACATTCAGTACTTC.